This T cell receptor beta chain was recorded in a study of cytomegalovirus exposure and HLA in healthy donors. Overall study: Drawn from HLA-typed donors, about 85 million unique TCRs were held in an early data release. General study results and limits: Fewer N-insertions (relative to the approximately 700-donor mean) were reportedly seen in an Asian-associated ancestry cluster in a later analysis. Earlier analysis yielded a pattern in which most TCR beta V segments were productive about 87% or about 30% of the time.

The PCR used 60 Vbeta and 13 Jbeta primers. TCRdb's table, derived via immunoSEQ multiplex PCR, lists solely in-frame clones and lacks some. Seen here are under 150,000 clones, about 61% observed once, and the top ten hold 2% to 3%. Among the donors, all were healthy bone marrow donors. Concerning this clone: As yet, its antigen is unknown.

Between the trimmed V and J ends, which lost 5 bases and 4 bases, there was a span of 17 bases. From germline, CDR1 is SGHTA and CDR2 FQGNSA. The CDR3 is 15 amino acids. Source material: PBMCs. This chain joins TRBV7-2 and TRBJ1-2; weak D call: TRBD1 (6 bases). This receptor was obtained from a woman in her 40s in good health and CMV-seronegative. CDR3 DNA sequence: TGTGCCAGCAGCGTCCCCCCCGGGACACTCTATGGCTACACCTTC. It encodes CASSVPPGTLYGYTF.